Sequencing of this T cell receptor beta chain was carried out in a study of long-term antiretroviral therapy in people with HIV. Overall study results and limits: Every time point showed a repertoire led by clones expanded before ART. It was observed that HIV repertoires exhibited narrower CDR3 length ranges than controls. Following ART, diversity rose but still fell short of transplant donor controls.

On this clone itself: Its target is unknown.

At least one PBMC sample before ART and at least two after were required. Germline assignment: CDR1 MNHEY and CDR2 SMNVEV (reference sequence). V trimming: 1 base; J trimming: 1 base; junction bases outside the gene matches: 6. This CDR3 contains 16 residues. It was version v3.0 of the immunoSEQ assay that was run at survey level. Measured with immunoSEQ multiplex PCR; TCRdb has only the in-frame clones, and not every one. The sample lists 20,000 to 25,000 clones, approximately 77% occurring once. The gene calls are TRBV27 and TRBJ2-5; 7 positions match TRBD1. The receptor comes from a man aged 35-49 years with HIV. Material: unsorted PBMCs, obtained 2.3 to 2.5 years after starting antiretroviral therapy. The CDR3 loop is CASSLWGTESQETQYF. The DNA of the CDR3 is TGTGCCAGCAGTTTATGGGGGACAGAGTCCCAAGAGACCCAGTACTTC.